This TCR beta chain derives from a study of T cells in Graves' hyperthyroidism and ophthalmopathy. Whole-study context: Peripheral blood was obtained at initial diagnosis, preceding any treatment.

Amplified TCR beta CDR3 regions came from RNA transcripts. The HTBI set primed first-round TCR CDR3 RT-PCR. TCRdb used MiXCR to reprocess the multiplex PCR reads, holding one entry per CDR3 protein. The sample gives 540,000 or so distinct CDR3 sequences, approximately 14% of which show up once; under 7.5% is in the top ten. V dropped 5 bases and J dropped 5; count of bases not matched to a gene: 11. This CDR3 contains 17 residues. Germline V gives CDR1 LNHDA, CDR2 SQIVND (reference sequence). Graves' hyperthyroidism showing no ophthalmopathy progression within 18 months was considered stable. Exclusion followed for patients with uncontrolled infection, other autoimmune disease, pregnancy or lactation. Concerning this clonotype: Its antigen remains unknown.

General study results and limits: Appearing also in blood were most of the thyroid clonotypes expanded above 0.001.

This receptor was identified in a woman younger than 45 with Graves' hyperthyroidism. The chain carries TRBV19 and TRBJ2-1; TRBD1 aligns across 11 bases. Sequenced material: blood. The CDR3 coding sequence is TGTGCCAGTAGTCTCCCTACCGGGACAGGGGGAAACAATGAGCAGTTCTTC. Protein product: CASSLPTGTGGNNEQFF.